This TCR beta chain was retrieved from a study of post-analysis software for immune sequencing data. Notes on the study in general: The study found TRBV5-6, TRBV5-1 and TRBV20-1 among roughly 5 TRBV segments more frequent in patients than controls. Pronounced co-clustering by F measure was evident among identically batched samples.

This clonotype was detected only once. Its antigen is currently unknown. TCR beta cDNA libraries included unique molecular identifiers. Input of about 0.9 to 10 million T cells yielded 500,000 to 650,000 cDNA molecules. TCRdb recomputed calls from the PCR reads with MiXCR, one row per CDR3 protein. The repertoire holds roughly 620,000 distinct CDR3 sequences, with 44% as singletons. CDR3 length equals 17 residues. Trimming removed 2 bases from V and 8 bases from J, with 19 bases in between. Per the germline V gene, CDR1 is SGHTA and CDR2 is FQGNSA. The TCR was taken from a girl aged 10 to 17 with multiple sclerosis. The genes are TRBV7-2 and TRBJ1-6; D perhaps matches TRBD1 (5 bases). The sequencing sample was made of blood. The CDR3 DNA reads TGTGCCAGCAGCTTATTGGGTTGGAGGGGAGGGGATTCACCCCTCCACTTT. Translation gives CASSLLGWRGGDSPLHF.